These 2 T cell receptor beta chains were sequenced from one sample in a study of cytomegalovirus exposure and HLA in healthy donors. The PCR employed 60 Vbeta primers together with 13 Jbeta primers. Sequencing used immunoSEQ multiplex PCR; TCRdb keeps in-frame clones, though not all of them. The table lists about 170,000 clones, roughly 80% of them singletons. The sequencing sample was made of PBMCs. The origin of the receptors is a boy younger than 10 in good health and CMV-seronegative.

This clone was detected a few times. The V and J genes are TRBV5-6 and TRBJ1-4; D possibly corresponds to TRBD1 (6 bases). Germline values: CDR1 SGHDT, CDR2 YYEEEE. V was trimmed by 0 bases and J by 0 bases, leaving 6 bases between them. This CDR3 spans 15 amino acids. This chain's CDR3 is CASSLGTATNEKLFF. CDR3 bases: TGTGCCAGCAGCTTGGGGACAGCAACTAATGAAAAACTGTTTTTT.

The V call is TRBV18, the J call TRBJ2-7; 10 nucleotides align to TRBD1. The CDR3 spans 14 residues. Germline V gene data show CDR1 as KGHSH and CDR2 as LQKENI. Trimming at V came to 2 bases and at J to 7 bases, leaving 5 bases not matched to a gene. The CDR3 sequence is CASSPTGQGNEQYF. The CDR3 nucleotides are TGTGCCAGCTCACCAACGGGACAGGGGAATGAGCAGTACTTC.